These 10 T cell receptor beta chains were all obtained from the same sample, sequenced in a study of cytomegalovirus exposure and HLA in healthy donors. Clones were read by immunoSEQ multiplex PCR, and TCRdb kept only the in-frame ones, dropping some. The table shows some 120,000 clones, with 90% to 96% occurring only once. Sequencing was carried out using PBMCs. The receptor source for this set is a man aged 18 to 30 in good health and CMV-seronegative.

The CDR3 reads CASSQVFWQRVPYGYTF. DNA for the CDR3: TGTGCCAGCAGCCAAGTTTTCTGGCAGCGAGTTCCCTATGGCTACACCTTC. The rearrangement joins TRBV4-2 to TRBJ1-2; D unresolved. Germline CDR1 and CDR2: LGHNA and YNFKEQ. V dropped 1 base and J dropped 4 bases, with 19 bases sitting between them. The CDR3 is 17 amino acids.

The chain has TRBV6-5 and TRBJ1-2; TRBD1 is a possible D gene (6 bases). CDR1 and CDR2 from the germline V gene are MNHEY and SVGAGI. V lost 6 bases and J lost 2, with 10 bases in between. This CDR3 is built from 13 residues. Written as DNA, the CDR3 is TGTGCCAGCAGCCAAAGGGGGAACTATGGCTACACCTTC. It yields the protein CASSQRGNYGYTF.

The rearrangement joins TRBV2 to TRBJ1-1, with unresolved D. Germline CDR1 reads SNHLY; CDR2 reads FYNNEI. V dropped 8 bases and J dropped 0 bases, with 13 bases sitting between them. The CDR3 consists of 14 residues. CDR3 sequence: CASARTFLNTEAFF. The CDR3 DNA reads TGTGCCAGCGCCCGGACTTTCTTGAACACTGAAGCTTTCTTT.

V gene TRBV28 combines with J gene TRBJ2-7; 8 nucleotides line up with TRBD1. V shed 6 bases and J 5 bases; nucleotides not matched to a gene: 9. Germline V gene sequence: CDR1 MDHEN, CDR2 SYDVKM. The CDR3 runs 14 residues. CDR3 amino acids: CASRPTGAVDEQYF. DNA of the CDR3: TGTGCCAGCAGGCCGACAGGGGCGGTCGACGAGCAGTACTTC.

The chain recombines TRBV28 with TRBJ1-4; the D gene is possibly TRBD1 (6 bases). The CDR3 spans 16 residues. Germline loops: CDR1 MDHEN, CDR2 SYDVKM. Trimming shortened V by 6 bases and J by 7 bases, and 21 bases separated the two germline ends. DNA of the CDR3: TGTGCCAGCAGCCCCTCTTTGGGGGGGGCGGGTGAAAAACTGTTTTTT. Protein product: CASSPSLGGAGEKLFF.

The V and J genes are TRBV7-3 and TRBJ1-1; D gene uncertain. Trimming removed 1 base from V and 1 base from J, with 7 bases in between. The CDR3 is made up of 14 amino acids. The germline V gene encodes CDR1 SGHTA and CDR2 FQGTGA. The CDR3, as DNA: TGTGCCAGCAGCTTAAATCACGGGAACACTGAAGCTTTCTTT. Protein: CASSLNHGNTEAFF.

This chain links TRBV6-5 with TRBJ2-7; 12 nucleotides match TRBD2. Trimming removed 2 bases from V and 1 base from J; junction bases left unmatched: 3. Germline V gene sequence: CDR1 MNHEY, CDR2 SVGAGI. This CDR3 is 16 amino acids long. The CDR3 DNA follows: TGTGCCAGCAGTTACGGGACTAGCGGGCCGTCCTACGAGCAGTACTTC. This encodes CASSYGTSGPSYEQYF.

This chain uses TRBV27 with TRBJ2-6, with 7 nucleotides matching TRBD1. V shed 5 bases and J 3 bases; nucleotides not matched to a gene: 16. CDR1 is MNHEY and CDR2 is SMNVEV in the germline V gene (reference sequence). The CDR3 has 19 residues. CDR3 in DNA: TGTGCCAGCAGTCCCGGTCCCCCGCTACAGGGGTATGGGGCCAACGTCCTGACTTTC. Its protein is CASSPGPPLQGYGANVLTF.

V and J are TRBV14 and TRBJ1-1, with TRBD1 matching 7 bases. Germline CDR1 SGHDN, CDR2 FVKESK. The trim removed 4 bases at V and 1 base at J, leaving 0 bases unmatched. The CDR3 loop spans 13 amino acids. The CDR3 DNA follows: TGTGCCAGCAGCCGGACAGGGAACACTGAAGCTTTCTTT. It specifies CASSRTGNTEAFF.

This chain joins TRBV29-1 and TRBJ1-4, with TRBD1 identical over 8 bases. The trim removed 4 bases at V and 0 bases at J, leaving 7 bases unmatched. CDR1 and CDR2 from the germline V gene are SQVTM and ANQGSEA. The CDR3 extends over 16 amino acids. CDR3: CSVGGGTGATNEKLFF. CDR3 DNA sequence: TGCAGCGTTGGAGGGGGGACAGGCGCAACTAATGAAAAACTGTTTTTT.